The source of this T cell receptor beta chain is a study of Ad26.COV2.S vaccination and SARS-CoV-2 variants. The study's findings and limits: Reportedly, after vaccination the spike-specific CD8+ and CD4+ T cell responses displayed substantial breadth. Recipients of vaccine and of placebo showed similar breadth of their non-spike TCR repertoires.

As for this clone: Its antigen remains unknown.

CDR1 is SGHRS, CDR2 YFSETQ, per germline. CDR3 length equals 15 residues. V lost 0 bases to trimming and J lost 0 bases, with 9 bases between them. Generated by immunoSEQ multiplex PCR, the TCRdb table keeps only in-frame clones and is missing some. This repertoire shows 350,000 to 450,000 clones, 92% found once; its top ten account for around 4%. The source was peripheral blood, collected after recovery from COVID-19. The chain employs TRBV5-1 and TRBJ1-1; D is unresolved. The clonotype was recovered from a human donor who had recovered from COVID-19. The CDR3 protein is CASSLGVLVNTEAFF. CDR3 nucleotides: TGCGCCAGCAGCTTGGGGGTACTGGTGAACACTGAAGCTTTCTTT.